These T cell receptor beta chains were read from a single sample in a study of T cell clonotyping in hematopoietic cell transplantation. TCRdb's table, derived via immunoSEQ multiplex PCR, lists solely in-frame clones and lacks some. The table includes about 5,700 clones, around four fifths detected once. Sequenced here: PBMCs, sampled 100 days after allogeneic stem cell transplant. These receptors were obtained from a male patient in his fifties who had an allogeneic stem cell transplant from an unrelated donor, so the T cells may come from the graft donor. Some clones in this sample may be carry-over from other donors' samples. The CDR3 runs from the conserved cysteine through the conserved F or W. D genes are given only for firm matches. Where a row states a size, it is once, few, many or the class of an expanded clone; other rows omit it.

j_gene | v_gene | abundance | d_gene | CDR3aa | CDR3nt
TRBJ1-2 | TRBV5-1 | . | TRBD1 | CASSLDRASSGYTF | TGCGCCAGCAGCCTGGACAGGGCCAGCAGTGGCTACACCTTC
TRBJ1-3 | TRBV7-9 | . | . | CASSYSGNTIYF | TGTGCCAGCAGCTACTCTGGAAACACCATATATTTT
TRBJ1-4 | TRBV30 | . | TRBD1 | CAWSPGQGVEKLFF | TGTGCCTGGAGTCCGGGACAGGGTGTTGAAAAACTGTTTTTT
TRBJ1-3 | TRBV9 | few | . | CASSGRGLWGNTIYF | TGTGCCAGCAGCGGAAGGGGACTGTGGGGAAACACCATATATTTT
TRBJ2-3 | TRBV7-2 | . | . | CASSFNRADTQYF | TGTGCCAGCAGCTTTAATAGGGCAGATACGCAGTATTTT
TRBJ2-3 | TRBV13 | . | . | CASSLTSTDTQYF | TGTGCCAGCAGCCTTACTAGCACAGATACGCAGTATTTT
TRBJ1-6 | TRBV2 | . | . | CASHAGLNSPLHF | TGTGCCAGCCACGCGGGACTTAATTCACCCCTCCACTTT
TRBJ2-7 | TRBV6-5 | . | TRBD2 | CASTSSGEYEQYF | TGTGCCAGCACAAGTAGCGGGGAGTACGAGCAGTACTTC
TRBJ1-3 | TRBV7-9 | . | . | CASSFFLPTGNTIYF | TGTGCCAGCAGCTTTTTCTTGCCTACAGGCAACACCATATATTTT
TRBJ1-1 | TRBV28 | . | . | CASSLGPQENTEAFF | TGTGCCAGCAGTTTAGGGCCACAGGAGAACACTGAAGCTTTCTTT
TRBJ2-3 | TRBV5-1 | . | . | CASSLRVDTQYF | TGCGCCAGCAGCTTGAGGGTAGATACGCAGTATTTT
TRBJ2-1 | TRBV6-5 | . | . | CASITRNNEQFF | TGTGCCAGCATTACCAGAAACAATGAGCAGTTCTTC
TRBJ1-1 | TRBV19 | . | TRBD1 | CASSIQGAEAFF | TGTGCCAGTAGTATCCAGGGGGCTGAAGCTTTCTTT
TRBJ2-7 | TRBV6-5 | . | . | CASIQPGAGEQYF | TGTGCCAGCATCCAACCCGGGGCGGGGGAGCAGTACTTC
TRBJ2-2 | TRBV30 | . | . | CAWRWSWTGELFF | TGTGCCTGGAGATGGTCGTGGACCGGGGAGCTGTTTTTT
TRBJ1-3 | TRBV18 | few | . | CASSPFWGNTIYF | TGTGCCAGCTCACCATTTTGGGGAAACACCATATATTTT
TRBJ1-2 | TRBV15 | . | . | CATSRDGYGYTF | TGTGCCACCAGCAGAGACGGCTATGGCTACACCTTC
TRBJ1-6 | TRBV2 | . | TRBD1 | CASSEFSTGGGTANSPLHF | TGTGCCAGCAGTGAGTTTTCCACCGGCGGGGGGACAGCTAATTCACCCCTCCACTTT
TRBJ2-7 | TRBV2 | . | TRBD1 | CASALQGLIPYEQYF | TGTGCCAGCGCCCTACAGGGGTTAATTCCCTACGAGCAGTACTTC
TRBJ2-5 | TRBV5-6 | . | TRBD2 | CASSGGGMKTQYF | TGTGCCAGCAGCGGCGGGGGGATGAAGACCCAGTACTTC
TRBJ1-1 | TRBV30 | . | . | CAWSVWGNTEAFF | TGTGCCTGGAGTGTTTGGGGAAACACTGAAGCTTTCTTT
TRBJ1-2 | TRBV2 | . | TRBD1 | CASLYSTGGRGYTF | TGTGCCAGTCTTTATTCTACAGGGGGAAGGGGCTACACCTTC
TRBJ2-1 | TRBV29-1 | . | . | CGGVIFHNEQFF | TGCGGAGGGGTAATATTCCACAATGAGCAGTTCTTC
TRBJ2-1 | TRBV30 | few | . | CAWSSLAYNEQFF | TGTGCCTGGAGTTCCCTAGCGTACAATGAGCAGTTCTTC
TRBJ1-4 | TRBV4-3 | . | . | CASSQEWMGVNEKLFF | TGCGCCAGCAGCCAAGAATGGATGGGTGTTAATGAAAAACTGTTTTTT
TRBJ2-7 | TRBV9 | . | TRBD1 | CASSEDDRAYEQYF | TGTGCCAGCAGCGAGGACGACAGGGCCTACGAGCAGTACTTC
TRBJ1-2 | TRBV29-1 | . | . | CSVGGPEGYTF | TGCAGCGTTGGGGGGCCGGAGGGCTACACCTTC
TRBJ1-5 | TRBV30 | . | TRBD1 | CAERDSRQPQHF | TGTGCCGAACGGGACAGCCGACAGCCCCAGCATTTT
TRBJ1-1 | TRBV30 | . | . | CAGRENTEAFF | TGTGCGGGGCGAGAGAACACTGAAGCTTTCTTT
TRBJ1-2 | TRBV30 | . | TRBD1 | CAWSVRAGGGYTF | TGTGCCTGGAGTGTTAGGGCAGGGGGAGGCTACACCTTC
TRBJ2-3 | TRBV5-4 | . | . | CASSLTDTQYF | TGTGCCAGCAGCTTGACAGATACGCAGTATTTT
TRBJ1-1 | TRBV6-5 | . | TRBD1 | CASSYRGQGTTEAFF | TGTGCCAGCAGTTATAGGGGACAGGGGACCACTGAAGCTTTCTTT
TRBJ1-2 | TRBV29-1 | . | . | CSVEDRSGYTF | TGCAGCGTTGAGGACAGATCAGGCTACACCTTC
TRBJ1-5 | TRBV25-1 | . | . | CASSEGGSWQPQHF | TGTGCCAGCAGTGAAGGGGGGTCTTGGCAGCCCCAGCATTTT
TRBJ2-7 | TRBV7-8 | . | . | CASSLVKRAWAFVYEQYF | TGTGCCAGCAGCTTAGTGAAAAGGGCCTGGGCCTTCGTCTACGAGCAGTACTTC
TRBJ1-1 | TRBV25-1 | . | . | CASSVYSTEAFF | TGTGCCAGCAGTGTATACAGCACTGAAGCTTTCTTT
TRBJ2-3 | TRBV6-5 | . | . | CASSPKLESADTQYF | TGTGCCAGCAGTCCCAAATTGGAGTCAGCAGATACGCAGTATTTT
TRBJ2-3 | TRBV25-1 | . | . | CASSGGGTQYF | TGTGCCAGCAGTGGCGGTGGTACGCAGTATTTT
TRBJ2-1 | TRBV19 | . | TRBD1 | CASDRGSSYNEQFF | TGTGCCAGCGACAGGGGAAGCTCCTACAATGAGCAGTTCTTC
TRBJ1-5 | TRBV28 | . | TRBD1 | CASIYGQGNNQPQHF | TGTGCCAGCATATACGGACAGGGAAACAATCAGCCCCAGCATTTT
TRBJ2-7 | TRBV9 | . | TRBD2 | CASSVGRAGDEQYF | TGTGCCAGCAGCGTAGGTCGGGCGGGGGACGAGCAGTACTTC
TRBJ1-6 | TRBV30 | once | . | CAWSENSPLHF | TGTGCCTGGAGCGAGAATTCACCCCTCCACTTT
TRBJ1-1 | TRBV27 | . | TRBD1 | CASRMRQGTLGDTEAFF | TGTGCCAGCAGAATGAGACAGGGAACCTTAGGGGACACTGAAGCTTTCTTT
TRBJ1-1 | TRBV5-4 | . | TRBD1 | CASKGRGHMNTEAFF | TGTGCCAGCAAAGGCAGGGGGCACATGAACACTGAAGCTTTCTTT
TRBJ1-3 | TRBV30 | . | . | CAWSETTSGNTIYF | TGTGCCTGGAGTGAGACCACCTCTGGAAACACCATATATTTT
TRBJ2-1 | TRBV25-1 | few | . | CASSMGYSTNNEQFF | TGTGCCAGCAGTATGGGGTATTCCACCAACAATGAGCAGTTCTTC
TRBJ2-2 | TRBV7-9 | . | . | CASSLDRELFF | TGTGCCAGCAGCTTAGACAGGGAGCTGTTTTTT
TRBJ2-5 | TRBV6-5 | . | TRBD1 | CASSSLDREETQYF | TGTGCCAGCAGTTCCTTAGACAGGGAAGAGACCCAGTACTTC
TRBJ2-5 | TRBV4-1 | . | . | CASSQGPGGVRETQYF | TGCGCCAGCAGCCAAGGGCCGGGCGGGGTTCGAGAGACCCAGTACTTC
TRBJ1-1 | TRBV29-1 | . | TRBD1 | CAVGTGSSRAFF | TGCGCGGTAGGGACAGGGAGCAGCAGGGCTTTCTTT
TRBJ2-7 | TRBV5-4 | . | . | CASSSGTAYEQYF | TGTGCCAGCAGCTCTGGGACGGCCTACGAGCAGTACTTC